One T cell receptor (beta chain) is described in this entry. Authors' data handling: The assay estimated nucleated cells by amplifying reference gene primers. The assay was immunoSEQ multiplex PCR, and TCRdb's table has in-frame clones only and misses some. The V and J calls and clone size are taken from that table; D and trimming were inferred from the DNA. Of approximately 150,000 clones listed, 75% to 85% are singletons. These data belong to a study of blood T cell repertoires in COVID-19. Study information: Donors in the United States, Italy and Spain gave samples during acute or convalescent COVID-19. T cells, B-cell-depleted T cells, or PBMCs provided the cDNA or gDNA that served as material.

This CDR3 has 15 residues. Germline CDR1 reads PRHDT; CDR2 reads FYEKMQ (reference sequence). J lost 3 bases, V lost 7 bases, and 9 bases had no gene match. This receptor was taken from a man in his 70s who had recovered from COVID-19. Sequencing used peripheral blood. The chain uses TRBV13 and TRBJ2-3; TRBD2 matches at 8 bases. The DNA of the CDR3 is TGTGCCAGCACGTGGCGGGAGGAGTCAACAGATACGCAGTATTTT. As protein: CASTWREESTDTQYF.